The 18 T cell receptor beta chains below were found in one sample sequenced in a study of Graves' ophthalmopathy and Graves' hyperthyroidism. RNA transcripts provided the template for amplifying TCR beta CDR3 regions. Second-round multiplex PCR followed a first-round RT-PCR using HTBI primers. TCRdb fed the multiplex PCR reads into MiXCR, producing one record per CDR3 protein. The sample has around 670,000 distinct CDR3 sequences, 35% to 50% seen once. The specimen sequenced was peripheral blood. The receptors originated from an adult man with Graves' ophthalmopathy.

This clonotype was counted at least ten times. This chain links TRBV10-1 with TRBJ1-1; the D gene is possibly TRBD1 (5 bases). The CDR3 consists of 13 residues. Looked up from germline, CDR1 is WNHNN and CDR2 is SYGVQD (reference sequence). The ends were cut back, 6 bases at V and 5 bases at J, with 13 bases in the middle. For the CDR3, the DNA is TGCGCCAGCAGAGAAGGGGTGAGGACTGAAGCTTTCTTT. This translates into CASREGVRTEAFF.

The chain joins TRBV9 to TRBJ1-5; D is possibly TRBD1 (5 bases). Trimming removed 3 bases at V and 11 bases at J, with 15 bases between. The germline gives CDR1 SGDLS, CDR2 YYNGEE. CDR3 length equals 13 residues. This CDR3 reads CASSGGTGETQHF. The CDR3 coding sequence is TGTGCCAGCAGCGGGGGGACGGGAGAGACCCAGCATTTT.

This clonotype was found many times. CDR3: CASSQYIGEKLFF. CDR3 nucleotides: TGTGCCAGCAGTCAGTACATAGGGGAAAAACTGTTTTTT. The chain is built from TRBV6-5 and TRBJ1-4; D unclear. CDR3 size: 13 residues. Germline values: CDR1 MNHEY, CDR2 SVGAGI. V gave up 5 bases and J gave up 8 bases, with 12 bases separating them.

The chain combines TRBV5-6 with TRBJ1-3; possible D gene TRBD1, 5 bases. This CDR3 is built from 15 residues. The germline V and J ends were trimmed by 1 base and 2 bases, with 10 bases remaining between them. Germline assignment: CDR1 SGHDT and CDR2 YYEEEE. DNA for the CDR3: TGTGCCAGCAGCTTGTTAAGGGGTACTGGAAACACCATATATTTT. Translation: CASSLLRGTGNTIYF.

The sample holds a few counts of this clonotype. Its ends do not fully match the called genes, so a read error is possible. V is TRBV10-3 and J is TRBJ2-5; 9 bases agree with TRBD2. Per the germline V gene, CDR1 is ENHRY and CDR2 is SYGVKD. The CDR3 covers 14 residues. The CDR3, as DNA: TGTGCCAGCAGTGGGGCGGGGGGGAGAGAGACCCAGTACTTC. Protein: CASSGAGGRETQYF.

This clonotype was observed many times. This chain links TRBV7-6 with TRBJ1-1; D may be TRBD1 (6 bases). The CDR3 contains 14 residues. Between the trimmed V and J ends, which lost 6 bases and 1 base, there was a span of 12 bases. Germline CDR1 and CDR2: SGHVS and FNYEAQ. CDR3 sequence (DNA): TGTGCCAGCAGGCCGAGGGGGAAGAACACTGAAGCTTTCTTT. It codes for CASRPRGKNTEAFF. The full variable domain, in which reference TRBV7-6 and TRBJ1-1 provide the parts outside the CDR3, is GAGVSQSPRYKVTKRGQDVALRCDPISGHVSLYWYRQALGQGPEFLTYFNYEAQQDKSGLPNDRFSAERPEGSISTLTIQRTEQRDSAMYRCASRPRGKNTEAFFGQGTRLTVV.

In its sample, this clonotype was seen many times. The J gene is TRBJ1-6, the V gene TRBV7-9, with D maybe TRBD1 (6 bases). V shed 4 bases and J shed 4 bases, with 14 bases lying between them. There are 16 residues in the CDR3. CDR1 is SEHNR, CDR2 FQNEAQ, per germline (reference sequence). CDR3 region: CASSSSDRPYNSPLHF. In DNA form, the CDR3 reads TGTGCCAGCAGCTCGTCAGACAGGCCTTATAATTCACCCCTCCACTTT.

This clonotype has ten or more counts. The chain couples TRBV7-8 to TRBJ1-2, with D perhaps TRBD1 (6 bases). V was shortened by 5 bases and J by 8 bases, with 18 bases between the two germline ends. CDR1 SGHVS and CDR2 FQNEAQ come from the germline V gene. This CDR3 is built from 14 residues. DNA of the CDR3: TGTGCCAGCAGCCAGCCCCTAGGGGGGCACGGCTACACCTTC. The encoded protein is CASSQPLGGHGYTF.

Many counts were recorded for this clonotype. The chain couples TRBV29-1 to TRBJ2-7; 7 bases match TRBD1. CDR3 size: 13 residues. Losses at the gene ends were 3 bases for V and 1 base for J; bases not matched to a gene: 3. Germline V gene lookup returns CDR1 SQVTM and CDR2 ANQGSEA. CDR3 sequence: CSVEPGGSYEQYF. In DNA form, the CDR3 reads TGCAGCGTTGAGCCAGGGGGTTCCTACGAGCAGTACTTC.

V gene TRBV7-9 combines with J gene TRBJ1-2; a weak D match, TRBD1 (5 bases). CDR3 length equals 14 residues. CDR1 SEHNR and CDR2 FQNEAQ come from the germline V gene (reference sequence). V was cut by 5 bases and J by 4 bases, with 14 bases left in between. CDR3 sequence: CASSLTDSVYGYTF. The CDR3 DNA sequence: TGTGCCAGCAGCCTTACCGACAGCGTCTATGGCTACACCTTC. The entire variable domain, with the rest obtained from reference TRBV7-9 and TRBJ1-2, is as follows: DTGVSQNPRHKITKRGQNVTFRCDPISEHNRLYWYRQTLGQGPEFLTYFQNEAQLEKSRLLSDRFSAERPKGSFSTLEIQRTEQGDSAMYLCASSLTDSVYGYTFGSGTRLTVV.

V usage is TRBV7-2 and J usage is TRBJ2-7; possible D gene TRBD2, 7 bases. Germline lookup yields CDR1 SGHTA and CDR2 FQGNSA. This CDR3 has 15 residues. Trimming removed 8 bases at V and 4 bases at J, with 21 bases between. This CDR3 reads CASDKGGLRVYEQYF. Here the CDR3 DNA reads TGTGCCAGCGACAAGGGGGGGTTACGTGTTTACGAGCAGTACTTC.

This clonotype came up a few times. The V call is TRBV7-2, the J call TRBJ2-5; D unresolved. Germline V gene data show CDR1 as SGHTA and CDR2 as FQGNSA. V was shortened by 3 bases and J by 0 bases, with 5 bases between the two germline ends. This CDR3 region has 13 residues. The chain's CDR3 is CASSFGNQETQYF. The CDR3 region has the DNA TGTGCCAGCAGCTTCGGTAACCAAGAGACCCAGTACTTC.

The chain employs TRBV10-3 and TRBJ2-5; 11 bases match TRBD2. Germline trimming cut 5 bases from V and 4 bases from J; bases unmatched to any gene: 6. The length of the CDR3 is 15 residues. Germline V gives CDR1 ENHRY, CDR2 SYGVKD. This CDR3 is CAISLNLAGGETQYF. The CDR3 nucleotides read TGTGCCATCAGTTTAAACCTAGCGGGAGGAGAGACCCAGTACTTC.

In this sample, this clonotype turned up a few times. The J gene is TRBJ2-3, the V gene TRBV25-1; D possibly corresponds to TRBD1 (5 bases). V was cut by 5 bases and J by 2 bases, with 8 bases left in between. Germline CDR1 reads MGHDK; CDR2 reads SYGVNS. There are 13 residues in the CDR3. As DNA, the CDR3 is TGTGCCAGCAGTTCAGGGTTCACAGATACGCAGTATTTT. Amino acid sequence: CASSSGFTDTQYF.

J is TRBJ2-2 and V is TRBV25-1, with no clear D. In germline, CDR1 is MGHDK, CDR2 SYGVNS. The V gene lost 4 bases and the J gene lost 7 bases, with 10 bases spanning the gap. CDR3 size: 13 residues. DNA of the CDR3: TGTGCCAGCAGTGCTTACGTTGTCGGGGAGCTGTTTTTT. It codes for CASSAYVVGELFF.

This clonotype was recorded at least ten times. This chain links TRBV29-1 with TRBJ2-7; possible D gene TRBD2, 5 bases. Germline V gene sequence: CDR1 SQVTM, CDR2 ANQGSEA. The CDR3 runs 15 residues. Trimming took off 0 bases at V and 2 bases at J, with 14 bases between the two ends. The CDR3 nucleotides are TGCAGCGTTGAAGACGGGATCCGCGCTACCTACGAGCAGTACTTC. Translating gives CSVEDGIRATYEQYF.

Ten or more counts support this clonotype. The genes are TRBV15 and TRBJ2-5; D is undetermined. CDR3 length: 14 residues. CDR1 is LNHNV and CDR2 is YYDKDF in the germline V gene (reference sequence). V was shortened by 1 base and J by 5 bases, with 11 bases between the two germline ends. CDR3 sequence reads: CATSRGRTWETQYF. As DNA, the CDR3 is TGTGCCACCAGCAGAGGAAGGACGTGGGAGACCCAGTACTTC.

With regard to this clonotype: One end of the junction does not line up with germline, which may come from a read error. The rearrangement uses TRBV4-1 and TRBJ2-7; D is undetermined. CDR1 and CDR2 (germline): MGHRA, YSYEKL. This CDR3 contains 13 residues. The CDR3 loop reads CASSYNHIDEQYF. The CDR3 nucleotides read TGTGCCAGCAGCTACAACCACATTGACGAGCAGTACTTC.